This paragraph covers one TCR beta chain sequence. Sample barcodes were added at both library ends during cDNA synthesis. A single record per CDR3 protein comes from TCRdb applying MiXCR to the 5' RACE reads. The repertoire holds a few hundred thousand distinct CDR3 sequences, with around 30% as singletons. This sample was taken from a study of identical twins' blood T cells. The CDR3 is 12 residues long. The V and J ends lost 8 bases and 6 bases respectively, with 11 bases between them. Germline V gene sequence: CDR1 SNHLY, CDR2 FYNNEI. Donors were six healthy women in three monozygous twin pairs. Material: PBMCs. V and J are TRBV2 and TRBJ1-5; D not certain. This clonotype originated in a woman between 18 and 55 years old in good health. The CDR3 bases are TGTGCCAGCGGATCGGGTTTTCAGCCCCAGCATTTT. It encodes CASGSGFQPQHF.